A single sample is the source of the 9 T cell receptor beta chains below, sequenced in a study of shared clonotypes between healthy human individuals. The repertoire was sequenced with immunoSEQ multiplex PCR; TCRdb's copy has only in-frame clones and lacks some. Here the sample spans roughly 1,500,000 clones, approximately 98.5% being singletons. Sequencing was done on a sample of naive CD4+ T cells sorted from blood. The subset: CD45RA+ positively selected. The receptor set was obtained from a man under 40 in good health.

This chain links TRBV18 with TRBJ1-2; no clear D gene. The CDR3 is 15 amino acids. V was cut by 6 bases and J by 2 bases, with 16 bases left in between. Germline CDR1 reads KGHSH; CDR2 reads LQKENI. As DNA, the CDR3 is TGTGCCAGCTCCTACACGGTCGGTTCGAACTATGGCTACACCTTC. This gives the protein CASSYTVGSNYGYTF.

The chain joins TRBV2 to TRBJ2-2, with D possibly being TRBD1 (7 bases). V lost 7 bases, J lost 0 bases, and 27 bases lay in between. The CDR3 covers 20 residues. Germline lookup yields CDR1 SNHLY and CDR2 FYNNEI. The CDR3 DNA reads as TGTGCCAGCAATCTTCTCCCCAGACAGGGACTGGCTTCGAACACCGGGGAGCTGTTTTTT. Translated: CASNLLPRQGLASNTGELFF.

This rearrangement joins TRBV15 to TRBJ1-5; the D is unclear. Germline loops: CDR1 LNHNV, CDR2 YYDKDF (reference sequence). This CDR3 has 15 amino acids. Trimming cost V 1 base and J 0 bases, with 7 bases left between them. The CDR3 protein is CATSRVSNSNQPQHF. CDR3 DNA sequence: TGTGCCACCAGCAGAGTAAGCAATAGCAATCAGCCCCAGCATTTT. The complete variable domain, with remaining parts taken from reference TRBV15 and TRBJ1-5, reads DAMVIQNPRYQVTQFGKPVTLSCSQTLNHNVMYWYQQKSSQAPKLLFHYYDKDFNNEADTPDNFQSRRPNTSFCFLDIRSPGLGDTAMYLCATSRVSNSNQPQHFGDGTRLSIL.

The J gene is TRBJ2-3, the V gene TRBV6-1; maybe TRBD2 (5 bases). CDR1 MNHNS and CDR2 SASEGT come from the germline V gene. V dropped 10 bases and J dropped 4 bases, with 15 bases sitting between them. This CDR3 is built from 13 residues. CDR3 sequence (DNA): TGTGCCATGAGCCCCGGGGTGGCAGATACGCAGTATTTT. It translates to CAMSPGVADTQYF.

This clone appeared once. This sequence joins TRBV2 and TRBJ2-3, with TRBD1 as a possible D gene (5 bases). Germline values: CDR1 SNHLY, CDR2 FYNNEI. V dropped 6 bases and J dropped 10 bases, with 14 bases sitting between them. This CDR3 comprises 12 residues. CDR3 nucleotide sequence: TGTGCCAGCAGCGCTCGGACACAGGCGCAGTATTTT. This encodes CASSARTQAQYF.

The CDR3 protein is CASSLIGGDQPQHF. The DNA of the CDR3 is TGTGCCAGCAGCTTAATCGGGGGGGATCAGCCCCAGCATTTT. The rearrangement links TRBV11-2 to TRBJ1-5; a weak D match, TRBD1 (5 bases). Trimming left V 2 bases short and J 5 bases short, with 10 bases between. CDR1 is SGHAT and CDR2 is FQNNGV in the germline V gene. The length of the CDR3 is 14 residues.

This clone has a single count. The V gene is TRBV6-5, the J gene TRBJ1-5; D gene unclear. CDR1 and CDR2 from the germline V gene are MNHEY and SVGAGI. The CDR3 covers 13 residues. The ends were cut back, 5 bases at V and 9 bases at J, with 14 bases in the middle. The CDR3: CASSPTRVRPQHF. The CDR3 DNA reads TGTGCCAGCAGTCCCACGCGGGTCCGGCCCCAGCATTTT.

The chain uses TRBV5-1 and TRBJ1-4; TRBD1 might be the D (5 bases). Trimming pared 4 bases from V and 8 bases from J, leaving 24 bases between. The CDR3 contains 17 residues. CDR1 and CDR2 (germline): SGHRS, YFSETQ. This chain's CDR3 is CASSRRPGFGGGEKLFF. The CDR3 DNA is TGCGCCAGCAGCCGGAGGCCCGGGTTTGGCGGGGGGGAAAAACTGTTTTTT.

J is TRBJ2-1 and V is TRBV29-1, with 8 nucleotides matching TRBD1. The CDR3 contains 13 residues. The germline gives CDR1 SQVTM, CDR2 ANQGSEA. V shed 7 bases and J 9 bases; nucleotides not matched to a gene: 11. CDR3 residues: CSADRGQLVEQFF. The CDR3 region has the DNA TGCAGCGCCGACAGGGGCCAATTGGTTGAGCAGTTCTTC.